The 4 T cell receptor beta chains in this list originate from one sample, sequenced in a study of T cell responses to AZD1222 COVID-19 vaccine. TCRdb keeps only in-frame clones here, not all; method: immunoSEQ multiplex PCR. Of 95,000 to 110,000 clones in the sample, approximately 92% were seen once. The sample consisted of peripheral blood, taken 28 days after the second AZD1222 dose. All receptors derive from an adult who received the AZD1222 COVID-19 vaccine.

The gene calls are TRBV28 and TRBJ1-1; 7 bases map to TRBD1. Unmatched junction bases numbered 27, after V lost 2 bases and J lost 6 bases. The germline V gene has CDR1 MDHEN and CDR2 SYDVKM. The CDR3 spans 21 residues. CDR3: CASSLILVFIRDRNFRAEAFF. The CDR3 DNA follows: TGTGCCAGCAGTTTAATTTTGGTATTCATTCGGGACAGAAACTTTAGGGCTGAAGCTTTCTTT.

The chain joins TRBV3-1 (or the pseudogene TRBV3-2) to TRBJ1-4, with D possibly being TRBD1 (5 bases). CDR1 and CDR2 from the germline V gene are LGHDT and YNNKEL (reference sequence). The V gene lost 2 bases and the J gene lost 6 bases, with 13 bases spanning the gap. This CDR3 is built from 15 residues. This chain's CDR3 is CASSQPRGPHEKLFF. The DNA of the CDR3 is TGTGCCAGCAGCCAACCGAGGGGTCCCCATGAAAAACTGTTTTTT.

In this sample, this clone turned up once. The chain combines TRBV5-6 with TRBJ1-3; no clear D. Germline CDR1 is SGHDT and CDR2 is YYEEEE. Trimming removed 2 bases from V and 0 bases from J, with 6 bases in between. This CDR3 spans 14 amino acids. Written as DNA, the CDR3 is TGTGCCAGCAGCTTCCGACCCTCTGGAAACACCATATATTTT. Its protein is CASSFRPSGNTIYF.

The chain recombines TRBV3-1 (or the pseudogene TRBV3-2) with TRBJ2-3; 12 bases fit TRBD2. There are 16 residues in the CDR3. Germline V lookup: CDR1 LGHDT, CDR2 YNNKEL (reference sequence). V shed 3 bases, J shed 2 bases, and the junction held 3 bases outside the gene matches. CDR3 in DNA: TGTGCCAGCAGCCATAGGACTAGCGGGGCCACAGATACGCAGTATTTT. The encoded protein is CASSHRTSGATDTQYF.